This TCR beta chain was found in a study of radiotherapy plus CTLA-4 blockade in lung cancer (dated by TCRdb to 2017 to 2018). For the study in its entirety: Among enrolled patients, roughly 17% had an objective response and 31% reached disease control. Broader findings and caveats from the paper: The strongest predictors of response, as reported, were early dynamic changes in blood T cell clones along with a rise in serum interferon-beta after radiation. After treatment with radiotherapy and ipilimumab, TCR clones that came from tumors expanded in the peripheral blood.

Focal radiation therapy combined with CTLA-4 blockade (ipilimumab) was tested in patients with chemo-refractory metastatic non-small-cell lung cancer. Of note for this clone: Its antigen is unknown. No base quality values were provided; no much bigger clone lies one nucleotide off.

Libraries were prepared through the immunoSEQ multiplex PCR assay. The table was pulled from immuneACCESS by TCRdb, which kept in-frame rearrangements only. Such tables lose some clones; where checked, under half of the loss comes from unresolved V genes, and the rest has no known cause. The sample table contains 65,000 to 90,000 clones; only one count was recorded for roughly 84% of them. The ten largest make up less than 45% of the sample. The germline V gene (reference sequence) gives CDR1 as GTSNPN and CDR2 as SVGIG. The CDR3 runs 13 residues from the cysteine to the phenylalanine. CDR3 DNA only is kept here, 39 bases in frame from base 1. V sheds 2 bases and J sheds 1 base, leaving 8 bases between their ends.

The clonotype originates from a human donor with non-small cell lung cancer that progressed on radiotherapy plus ipilimumab. The rearrangement combines TRBV30 with TRBJ2-5; a weak D assignment points to TRBD1 (5 bases agree). The material sequenced was peripheral blood, taken from a patient treated with radiotherapy plus ipilimumab. For the CDR3, the sequence is CAWSPDSQETQYF. The DNA reads as follows: TGTGCCTGGAGTCCCGACAGCCAAGAGACCCAGTACTTC.